This T cell receptor beta chain was found in a study of shared clonotypes between healthy human individuals. The study, taken as a whole, reports: Sequencing depth was a factor that was expected to affect clonotype sharing among donors.

PBMC DNA, left unsorted, was sequenced on ten immunoSEQ deep assay plates. Clones were sequenced by immunoSEQ multiplex PCR, and TCRdb holds only the in-frame ones, with some missing. The profile shows more than 400,000 clones, 81% of them singletons. The CDR3 contains 14 residues. The germline V gene has CDR1 SNHLY and CDR2 FYNNEI. V was clipped by 8 bases and J by 4 bases, with 14 bases between them. All of the donors resided in Nashville, Tennessee, and each was a Caucasian adult. The unsorted samples had tens of millions of PBMCs used for genomic DNA. Notes on this clone: Antigen specificity is unknown. This sequence is one base from a far larger clone and is likely a read error.

The sequence came from a woman aged 40 to 50 in good health. Some clones in this sample may be carry-over from other donors' samples. The V and J genes are TRBV2 and TRBJ2-2; D perhaps matches TRBD1 (5 bases). The sequenced sample was PBMCs. CDR3 coding DNA: TGTGCCAGCGGCCCGTTGACAGTCACCGGGGAGCTGTTTTTT. Translation gives CASGPLTVTGELFF.